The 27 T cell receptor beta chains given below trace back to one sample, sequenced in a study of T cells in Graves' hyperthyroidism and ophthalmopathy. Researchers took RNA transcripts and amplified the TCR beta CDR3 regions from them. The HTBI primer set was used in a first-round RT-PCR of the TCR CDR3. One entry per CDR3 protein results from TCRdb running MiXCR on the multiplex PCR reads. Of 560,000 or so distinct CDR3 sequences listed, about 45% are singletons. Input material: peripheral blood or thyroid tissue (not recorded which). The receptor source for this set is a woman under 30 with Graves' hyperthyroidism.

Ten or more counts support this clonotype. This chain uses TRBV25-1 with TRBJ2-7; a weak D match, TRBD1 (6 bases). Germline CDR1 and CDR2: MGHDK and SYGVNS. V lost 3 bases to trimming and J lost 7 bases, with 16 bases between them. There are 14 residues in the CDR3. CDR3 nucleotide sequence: TGTGCCAGCAGTGAGACAGGTGCCAAACGGGAGCAGTACTTC. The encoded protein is CASSETGAKREQYF.

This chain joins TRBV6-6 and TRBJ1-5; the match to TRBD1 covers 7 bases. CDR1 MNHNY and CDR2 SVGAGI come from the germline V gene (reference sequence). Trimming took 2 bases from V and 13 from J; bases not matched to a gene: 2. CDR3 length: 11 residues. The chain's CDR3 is CASSYEGAQHF. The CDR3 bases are TGTGCCAGCAGTTACGAGGGGGCGCAGCATTTT.

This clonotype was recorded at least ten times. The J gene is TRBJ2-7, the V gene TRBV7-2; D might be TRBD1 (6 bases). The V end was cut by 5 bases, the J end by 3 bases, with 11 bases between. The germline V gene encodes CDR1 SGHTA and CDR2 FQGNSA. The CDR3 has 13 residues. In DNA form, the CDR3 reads TGTGCCAGCAGCCAGTCCAGGGGCTACGAGCAGTACTTC. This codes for CASSQSRGYEQYF.

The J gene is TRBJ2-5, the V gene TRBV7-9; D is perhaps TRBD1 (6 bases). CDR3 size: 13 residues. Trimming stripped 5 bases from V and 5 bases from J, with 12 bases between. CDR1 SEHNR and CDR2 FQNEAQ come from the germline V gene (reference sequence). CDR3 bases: TGTGCCAGCAGCGTTCAGGGGTCGGAGACCCAGTACTTC. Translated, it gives CASSVQGSETQYF.

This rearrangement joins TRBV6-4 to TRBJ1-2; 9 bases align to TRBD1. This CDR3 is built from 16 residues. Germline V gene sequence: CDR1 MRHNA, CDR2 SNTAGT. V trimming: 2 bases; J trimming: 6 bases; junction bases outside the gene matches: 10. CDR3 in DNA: TGTGCCAGCAGTGACGGGACAGGGCAGGGTTATGATGGCTACACCTTC. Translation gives CASSDGTGQGYDGYTF.

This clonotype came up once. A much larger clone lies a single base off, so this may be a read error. The CDR3: CVSSSRIQYF. Written as DNA, the CDR3 is TGTGTCAGCAGTTCGAGGATCCAGTACTTC. V is TRBV2 and J is TRBJ2-5; the D is unclear. The germline CDR1 and CDR2 sequences are SNHLY and FYNNEI. The CDR3 is 10 amino acids.

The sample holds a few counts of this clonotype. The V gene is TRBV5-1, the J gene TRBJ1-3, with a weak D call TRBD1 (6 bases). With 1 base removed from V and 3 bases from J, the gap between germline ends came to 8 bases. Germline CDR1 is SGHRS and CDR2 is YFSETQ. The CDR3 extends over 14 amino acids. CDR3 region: CASSLSGVGNTIYF. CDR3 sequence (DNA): TGCGCCAGCAGCTTGTCAGGGGTTGGAAACACCATATATTTT.

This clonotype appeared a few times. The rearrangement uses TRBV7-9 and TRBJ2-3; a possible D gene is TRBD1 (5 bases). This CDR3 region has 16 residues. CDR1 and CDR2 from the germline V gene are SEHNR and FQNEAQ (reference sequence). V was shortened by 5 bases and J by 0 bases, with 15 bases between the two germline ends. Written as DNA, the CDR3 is TGTGCCAGCAGCCCGACAGCCGCAGCTAGCACAGATACGCAGTATTTT. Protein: CASSPTAAASTDTQYF.

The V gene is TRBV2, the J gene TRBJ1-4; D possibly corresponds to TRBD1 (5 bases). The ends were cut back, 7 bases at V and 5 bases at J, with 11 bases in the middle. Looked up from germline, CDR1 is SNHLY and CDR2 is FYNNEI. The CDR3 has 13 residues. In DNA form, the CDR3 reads TGTGCCAGCACCGTCTCAGGGAATGAAAAACTGTTTTTT. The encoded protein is CASTVSGNEKLFF.

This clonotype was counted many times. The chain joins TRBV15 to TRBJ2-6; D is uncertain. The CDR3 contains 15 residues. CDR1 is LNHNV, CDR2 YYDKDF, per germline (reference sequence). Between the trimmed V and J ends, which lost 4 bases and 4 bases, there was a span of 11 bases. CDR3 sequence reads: CATSTTPAGANVLTF. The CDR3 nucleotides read TGTGCCACCAGCACAACTCCCGCCGGGGCCAACGTCCTGACTTTC.

CDR3 amino acids: CASSDTGVTYEQYF. The CDR3 DNA reads TGTGCCAGCAGTGACACAGGGGTCACCTACGAGCAGTACTTC. The V call is TRBV2, the J call TRBJ2-7, with TRBD1 identical over 7 bases. Germline CDR1 reads SNHLY; CDR2 reads FYNNEI. This CDR3 spans 14 amino acids. V lost 3 bases, J lost 2 bases, and 4 bases stayed unmatched.

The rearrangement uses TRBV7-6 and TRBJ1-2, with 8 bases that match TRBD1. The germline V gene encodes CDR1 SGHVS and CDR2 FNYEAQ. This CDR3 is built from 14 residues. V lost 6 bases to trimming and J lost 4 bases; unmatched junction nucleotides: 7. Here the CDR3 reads CASRPGQVPYGYTF. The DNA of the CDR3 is TGTGCCAGCAGACCGGGACAGGTCCCCTATGGCTACACCTTC.

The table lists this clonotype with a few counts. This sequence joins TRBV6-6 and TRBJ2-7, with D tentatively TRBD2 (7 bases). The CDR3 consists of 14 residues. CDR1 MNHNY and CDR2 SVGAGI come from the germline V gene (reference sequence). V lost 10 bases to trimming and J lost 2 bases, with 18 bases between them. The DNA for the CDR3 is TGTGCCACCCGGGGGGCCTTTAAGGCCTACGAGCAGTACTTC. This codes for CATRGAFKAYEQYF.

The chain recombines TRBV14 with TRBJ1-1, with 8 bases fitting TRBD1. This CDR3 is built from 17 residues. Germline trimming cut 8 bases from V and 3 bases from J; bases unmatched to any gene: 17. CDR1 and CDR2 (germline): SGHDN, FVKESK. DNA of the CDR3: TGTGCCAGCTCACCTTCCCCCAGGGGGCGGGAGGACACTGAAGCTTTCTTT. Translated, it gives CASSPSPRGREDTEAFF.

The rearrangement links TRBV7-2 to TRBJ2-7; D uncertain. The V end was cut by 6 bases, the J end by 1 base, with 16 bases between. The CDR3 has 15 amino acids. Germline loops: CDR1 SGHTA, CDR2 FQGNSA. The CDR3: CASRLSPAQSYEQYF. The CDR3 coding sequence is TGTGCCAGCAGATTAAGTCCAGCACAATCCTACGAGCAGTACTTC.

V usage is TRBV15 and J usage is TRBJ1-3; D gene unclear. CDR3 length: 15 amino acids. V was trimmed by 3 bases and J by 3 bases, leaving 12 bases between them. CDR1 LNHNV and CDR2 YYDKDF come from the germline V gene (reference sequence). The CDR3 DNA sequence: TGTGCCACCAGCAGCCCCGACGGCAATGGAAACACCATATATTTT. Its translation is CATSSPDGNGNTIYF.

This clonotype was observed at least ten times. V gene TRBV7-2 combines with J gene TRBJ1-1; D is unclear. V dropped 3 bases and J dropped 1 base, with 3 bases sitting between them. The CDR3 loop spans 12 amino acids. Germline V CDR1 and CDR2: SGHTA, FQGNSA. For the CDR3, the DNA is TGTGCCAGCAGCTTCAGGAACACTGAAGCTTTCTTT. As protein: CASSFRNTEAFF.

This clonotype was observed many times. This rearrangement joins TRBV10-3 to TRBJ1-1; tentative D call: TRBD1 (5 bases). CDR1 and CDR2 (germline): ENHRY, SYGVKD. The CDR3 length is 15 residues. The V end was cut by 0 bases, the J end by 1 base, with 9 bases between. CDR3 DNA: TGTGCCATCAGTGAGTCTCGGGGCAAGAACACTGAAGCTTTCTTT. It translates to CAISESRGKNTEAFF.

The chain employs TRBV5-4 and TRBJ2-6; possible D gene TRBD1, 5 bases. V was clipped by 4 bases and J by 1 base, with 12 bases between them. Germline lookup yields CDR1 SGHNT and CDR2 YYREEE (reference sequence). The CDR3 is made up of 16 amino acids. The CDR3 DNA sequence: TGTGCCAGCAGCCCTGGACGACAGTCTGGGGCCAACGTCCTGACTTTC. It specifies CASSPGRQSGANVLTF.

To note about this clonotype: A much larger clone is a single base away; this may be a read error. DNA of the CDR3: TGCGCCAGCAGTCCTAAGGACCCATATAAGTCACCCCTCCACTTT. Translation: CASSPKDPYKSPLHF. V usage is TRBV10-2 and J usage is TRBJ1-6; D is unresolved. This CDR3 is 15 amino acids long. CDR1 and CDR2 from the germline V gene are WSHSY and SAAADI.

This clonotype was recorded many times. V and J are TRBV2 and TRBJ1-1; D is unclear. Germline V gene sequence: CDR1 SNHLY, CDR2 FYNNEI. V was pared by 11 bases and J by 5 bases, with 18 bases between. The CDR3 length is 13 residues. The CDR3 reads CAGLDEVGTEAFF. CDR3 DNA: TGTGCCGGCCTCGATGAGGTGGGGACTGAAGCTTTCTTT.

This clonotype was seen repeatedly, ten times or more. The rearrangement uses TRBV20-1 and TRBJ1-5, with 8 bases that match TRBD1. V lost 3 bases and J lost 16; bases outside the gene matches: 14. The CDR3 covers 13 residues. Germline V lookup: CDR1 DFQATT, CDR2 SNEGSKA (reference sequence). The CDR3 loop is CSASEQGARSLHF. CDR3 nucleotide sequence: TGCAGTGCTAGTGAGCAGGGGGCGCGAAGTTTACATTTT.

The chain's CDR3 is CASSSDSYTF. The CDR3 coding sequence is TGTGCCAGCAGCTCGGATAGCTACACCTTC. The rearrangement links TRBV7-3 to TRBJ1-2, with D uncertain. Germline-derived CDR1 and CDR2 are SGHTA and FQGTGA. V lost 4 bases and J lost 9, with 6 bases in between. The length of the CDR3 is 10 residues.

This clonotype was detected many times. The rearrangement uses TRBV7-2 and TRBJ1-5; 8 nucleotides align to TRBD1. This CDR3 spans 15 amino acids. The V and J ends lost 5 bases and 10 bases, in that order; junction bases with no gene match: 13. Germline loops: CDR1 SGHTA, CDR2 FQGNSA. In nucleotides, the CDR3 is TGTGCCAGCAGCAAGACCGGACAGGGAAGAATCCCCCAGCATTTT. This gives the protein CASSKTGQGRIPQHF.

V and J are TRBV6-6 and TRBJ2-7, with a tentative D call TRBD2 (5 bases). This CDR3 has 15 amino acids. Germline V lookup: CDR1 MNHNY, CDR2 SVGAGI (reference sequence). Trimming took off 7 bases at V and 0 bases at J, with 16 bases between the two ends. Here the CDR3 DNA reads TGTGCCAGCACCGGAGGACTCTCGAGCTCCTACGAGCAGTACTTC. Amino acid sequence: CASTGGLSSSYEQYF.

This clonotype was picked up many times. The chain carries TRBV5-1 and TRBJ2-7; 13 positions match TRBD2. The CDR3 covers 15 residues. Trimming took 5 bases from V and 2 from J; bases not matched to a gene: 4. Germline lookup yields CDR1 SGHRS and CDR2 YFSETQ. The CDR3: CASRNGTSGTYEQYF. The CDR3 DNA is TGCGCCAGCAGAAATGGGACTAGCGGGACCTACGAGCAGTACTTC.

CDR3 in amino acids: CASSSLAGQPQHF. CDR3 bases: TGTGCCAGCAGCTCCCTGGCTGGGCAGCCCCAGCATTTT. The V call is TRBV11-2, the J call TRBJ1-5; no clear D gene. This CDR3 contains 13 residues. Germline V gene data show CDR1 as SGHAT and CDR2 as FQNNGV. Deletions cut 4 bases from V and 7 bases from J, with 11 bases between.